This entry lists 19 T cell receptor beta chains sequenced from one sample in a study of response to subunit inactivated influenza vaccine. TCRdb analysed the RT-PCR reads with MiXCR anew, one entry per CDR3 protein. This sample has around 520,000 distinct CDR3 sequences, with over 25% found just once. Sequenced material: CD4+ T cells sorted from PBMCs, taken around 5 days after vaccination. Receptors were obtained from a man aged 45-65 years who received an inactivated influenza vaccine.

This clonotype has a handful of counts. The DNA of the CDR3 is TGTGCCAGCAGCTCTCAGGAGGCCTACGAGCAGTACTTC. This sequence encodes CASSSQEAYEQYF. J is TRBJ2-7 and V is TRBV7-9; D is perhaps TRBD2 (5 bases). V was trimmed by 4 bases and J by 2 bases, leaving 9 bases between them. CDR3 length equals 13 residues. CDR1 and CDR2 (germline): SEHNR, FQNEAQ (reference sequence).

The chain couples TRBV10-2 to TRBJ2-2; 7 bases are shared with TRBD1. This CDR3 is built from 12 residues. V trimming: 6 bases; J trimming: 7 bases; junction bases outside the gene matches: 2. The germline CDR1 and CDR2 sequences are WSHSY and SAAADI. The CDR3: CASSTGVGELFF. In DNA, the CDR3 is TGCGCCAGCAGCACAGGGGTCGGGGAGCTGTTTTTT.

V is TRBV2 and J is TRBJ2-1; 8 positions match TRBD2. The ends lost 3 bases at V and 6 bases at J; junction bases unmatched: 4. CDR1 SNHLY and CDR2 FYNNEI come from the germline V gene. This CDR3 region has 14 residues. The CDR3 DNA follows: TGTGCCAGCAGTGACAGCGGGAGTATCAATGAGCAGTTCTTC. Protein: CASSDSGSINEQFF.

Only a few counts were recorded for this clonotype. CDR3 sequence reads: CASSEGQGSYNSPLHF. The DNA for the CDR3 is TGCGCCAGCAGCGAGGGACAGGGCTCCTATAATTCACCCCTCCACTTT. The genes are TRBV5-1 and TRBJ1-6, with TRBD1 identical over 9 bases. V was pared by 4 bases and J by 0 bases, with 2 bases of the junction left unmatched. Germline CDR1 reads SGHRS; CDR2 reads YFSETQ. This CDR3 comprises 16 residues.

The chain joins TRBV5-5 to TRBJ1-5, with D possibly being TRBD1 (5 bases). Trimming cost V 0 bases and J 2 bases, with 9 bases left between them. CDR3 length equals 15 residues. Germline values: CDR1 SGHKS, CDR2 YYEKEE (reference sequence). In DNA, the CDR3 is TGTGCCAGCAGCTTGGCAGCGGGGGGCAATCAGCCCCAGCATTTT. Its protein is CASSLAAGGNQPQHF.

In this sample, this clonotype turned up many times. The gene calls are TRBV7-2 and TRBJ2-7; possibly TRBD1 or TRBD2 for D (5 bases each). The CDR3 runs to 14 residues. Trimming took off 7 bases at V and 4 bases at J, with 17 bases between the two ends. Germline CDR1 and CDR2: SGHTA and FQGNSA. This chain's CDR3 is CASTKSQGRYEQYF. In nucleotides, the CDR3 is TGTGCCAGCACCAAGAGTCAGGGACGGTACGAGCAGTACTTC.

The rearrangement links TRBV6-1 to TRBJ2-5; possibly TRBD2 for D (6 bases). This CDR3 spans 15 amino acids. V shed 6 bases and J shed 3 bases, with 17 bases lying between them. Germline CDR1 MNHNS, CDR2 SASEGT. CDR3 nucleotide sequence: TGTGCCAGCAGAAAAAGGAGGGGCATCGAAGAGACCCAGTACTTC. Protein product: CASRKRRGIEETQYF.

V is TRBV11-2 and J is TRBJ2-7; D unresolved. The germline V gene has CDR1 SGHAT and CDR2 FQNNGV. The CDR3 is 13 residues long. V was cut by 3 bases and J by 1 base, with 7 bases left in between. CDR3 in DNA: TGTGCCAGCAGCTTCCACACATCCTACGAGCAGTACTTC. Its translation: CASSFHTSYEQYF.

This clonotype was seen more than once but under ten times. This sequence joins TRBV6-5 and TRBJ2-5; the match to TRBD1 covers 9 bases. Germline values: CDR1 MNHEY, CDR2 SVGAGI. CDR3 length: 14 amino acids. V dropped 4 bases and J dropped 4; count of bases not matched to a gene: 4. CDR3 sequence: CASSFTGGAETQYF. In DNA, the CDR3 is TGTGCCAGCAGTTTTACAGGGGGCGCAGAGACCCAGTACTTC.

Ten or more counts support this clonotype. This rearrangement joins TRBV20-1 to TRBJ1-1; D not resolved. Germline V gene lookup returns CDR1 DFQATT and CDR2 SNEGSKA (reference sequence). The CDR3 length is 13 residues. The V and J ends lost 1 base and 0 bases respectively, with 6 bases between them. CDR3 protein: CSARGQLNTEAFF. CDR3 nucleotides: TGCAGTGCTAGAGGTCAACTGAACACTGAAGCTTTCTTT.

This clonotype was picked up a small number of times. The chain carries TRBV7-2 and TRBJ2-4; D gene ambiguous. The CDR3 is made up of 14 amino acids. The germline CDR1 and CDR2 sequences are SGHTA and FQGNSA. V shed 0 bases and J shed 5 bases, with 8 bases lying between them. The CDR3 coding sequence is TGTGCCAGCAGCTTAGCTACGGAACAAAACATTCAGTACTTC. As protein: CASSLATEQNIQYF. The full variable domain, completed using reference TRBV7-2 and TRBJ2-4, is GAGVSQSPSNKVTEKGKDVELRCDPISGHTALYWYRQSLGQGLEFLIYFQGNSAPDKSGLPSDRFSAERTGGSVSTLTIQRTQQEDSAVYLCASSLATEQNIQYFGAGTRLSVL.

In this sample, this clonotype turned up a few times. V usage is TRBV4-3 and J usage is TRBJ1-1; D may be TRBD1 (5 bases). Germline values: CDR1 LGHNA, CDR2 YSLEER. V shed 0 bases and J shed 3 bases, with 11 bases lying between them. The CDR3 is 15 residues long. The CDR3 region is CASSQDPGTDTEAFF. In nucleotides, the CDR3 is TGCGCCAGCAGCCAAGATCCGGGGACGGACACTGAAGCTTTCTTT.

This clonotype has only a few counts. The chain couples TRBV5-1 to TRBJ2-2; TRBD1 matches 7 bases. CDR1 is SGHRS, CDR2 YFSETQ, per germline. V lost 2 bases, J lost 3 bases, and 4 bases stayed unmatched. This CDR3 spans 15 amino acids. The CDR3 nucleotides read TGCGCCAGCAGCTTTGAGACAGGGTACACCGGGGAGCTGTTTTTT. Its protein is CASSFETGYTGELFF.

This clonotype was picked up a small number of times. The V gene is TRBV24-1, the J gene TRBJ2-1; tentative D call: TRBD1 (5 bases). Germline V gives CDR1 KGHDR, CDR2 SFDVKD. CDR3 length: 18 amino acids. Trimming stripped 2 bases from V and 0 bases from J, with 16 bases between. CDR3: CATSDSGRARSSYNEQFF. CDR3 nucleotide sequence: TGTGCCACCAGTGATTCGGGCAGGGCCCGGAGCTCCTACAATGAGCAGTTCTTC.

This clonotype has a handful of counts. The chain uses TRBV12-3 or TRBV12-4 and TRBJ1-1, with 7 bases that match TRBD1. J lost 10 bases, V lost 11 bases, and 16 bases had no gene match. The CDR3 totals 13 residues. The CDR3 reads CAATGTDSLGAFF. In DNA form, the CDR3 reads TGTGCCGCGACCGGGACAGATTCCTTGGGAGCTTTCTTT.

This clonotype turned up a few times. J is TRBJ1-2 and V is TRBV6-1; D is undetermined. Per germline, CDR1 MNHNS and CDR2 SASEGT. Trimming shortened V by 7 bases and J by 8 bases, and 20 bases separated the two germline ends. This CDR3 is 14 amino acids long. The CDR3: CASKQTATYFGYTF. The DNA for the CDR3 is TGTGCCAGCAAACAAACTGCGACATACTTCGGCTACACCTTC.

The chain has TRBV4-2 and TRBJ1-1; D might be TRBD1 (5 bases). The CDR3 loop spans 15 amino acids. The germline V and J ends were trimmed by 2 bases and 0 bases, with 10 bases remaining between them. Germline V lookup: CDR1 LGHNA, CDR2 YNFKEQ. CDR3 nucleotides: TGTGCCAGCAGCCAAAACCAGGGCATGAACACTGAAGCTTTCTTT. This translates into CASSQNQGMNTEAFF.

This clonotype has more than one count but fewer than ten. The chain carries TRBV7-2 and TRBJ2-1; D possibly uses TRBD1 or TRBD2 (6 bases each). V lost 5 bases, J lost 8 bases, and 19 bases lay in between. The CDR3 covers 15 residues. Germline CDR1 reads SGHTA; CDR2 reads FQGNSA. CDR3 amino acids: CASSPFWGASDEQFF. In DNA, the CDR3 is TGTGCCAGCAGCCCTTTTTGGGGGGCCTCCGATGAGCAGTTCTTC.

This rearrangement joins TRBV9 to TRBJ1-1; TRBD1 agrees at 8 bases. The CDR3 loop spans 16 amino acids. V shed 4 bases and J 0 bases; nucleotides not matched to a gene: 8. Germline-derived CDR1 and CDR2 are SGDLS and YYNGEE. CDR3 loop: CASSLEGQGLNTEAFF. As DNA, the CDR3 is TGTGCCAGCAGCCTTGAAGGACAGGGACTGAACACTGAAGCTTTCTTT.